The rows below give T cell receptor beta chains drawn from one sample of a study of CD8 T cells in Susac syndrome. MiXCR, run by TCRdb on the immunoSEQ multiplex PCR reads, gives a single entry per CDR3 protein. In the table there are roughly 200,000 distinct CDR3 sequences, 80% to 95% of which are singletons. The sequenced sample was CD4+ T cells from PBMCs. Source of these receptors: a human donor in good health. CDR3s include the opening cysteine and the closing phenylalanine or tryptophan. The order of the fields is CDR3 length, J gene, V gene, CDR3 protein.

14 TRBJ2-7 TRBV12-3/TRBV12-4 CASVAGTGAGEQYF
15 TRBJ1-2 TRBV6-5 CASSYVEGVYYGYTF
14 TRBJ2-5 TRBV28 CASTLPGITETQYF
15 TRBJ1-2 TRBV12-3/TRBV12-4 CASSPGGRYDYGYTF
14 TRBJ2-5 TRBV20-1 CSARPGLARGTQYF
17 TRBJ2-4 TRBV4-3 CASSQDLTVLAKNIQYF
14 TRBJ2-3 TRBV20-1 CSAGLALNTDTQYF
14 TRBJ1-5 TRBV6-5 CASRAGLLNQPQHF
13 TRBJ2-6 TRBV6-6 CASELSGANVLTF
11 TRBJ1-6 TRBV6-5 CASRSQGATHF
13 TRBJ1-6 TRBV7-9 CASSRTYNSPLHF
12 TRBJ1-2 TRBV6-2/TRBV6-3 CASSYGGYGYTF
14 TRBJ1-1 TRBV7-3 CASSRTGTDTEAFF
14 TRBJ2-3 TRBV6-5 CASSFGQKTDTQYF
13 TRBJ2-1 TRBV5-6 CASSLGLGAVEFF
13 TRBJ1-1 TRBV29-1 CSASDRQSSEAFF
18 TRBJ1-3 TRBV6-5 CASSYSFQGARSGNTIYF
14 TRBJ1-2 TRBV20-1 CSAREIQSNYGYTF
13 TRBJ2-5 TRBV5-6 CASSRRGQETQYF
17 TRBJ1-1 TRBV6-2/TRBV6-3 CASSPYVGVGMNTEAFF
15 TRBJ1-1 TRBV5-1 CASSQDRLGRTEAFF
16 TRBJ1-5 TRBV30 CAWSVRTGSRNQPQHF
11 TRBJ1-2 TRBV29-1 CSVGSFYGYTF
12 TRBJ2-4 TRBV28 CASSFSVGVQYF
13 TRBJ2-7 TRBV20-1 CSANREEGYEQYF
14 TRBJ2-3 TRBV19 CASSVRASTDTQYF
17 TRBJ2-5 TRBV30 CAWSVEWRGRLEETQYF
18 TRBJ1-1 TRBV6-2/TRBV6-3 CASSYSSRDGRMNTEAFF
16 TRBJ1-1 TRBV4-2 CASSQDLYSQNTEAFF
13 TRBJ1-2 TRBV6-5 CASSYQGPYGYTF
14 TRBJ2-1 TRBV20-1 CSASGGAGHNEQFF
17 TRBJ1-1 TRBV4-2 CASSIFLGRALNTEAFF
16 TRBJ1-2 TRBV19 CASKSEGLSSGHGYTF
15 TRBJ2-1 TRBV3-1 CASSQDGAPYNEQFF
15 TRBJ1-2 TRBV5-1 CASSLSGFGGDGYTF
13 TRBJ1-5 TRBV27 CASSLDRNQPQHF
14 TRBJ2-7 TRBV7-9 CASSLGRLSYEQYF
17 TRBJ2-5 TRBV3-1 CASSQEKTGFYVETQYF
15 TRBJ1-1 TRBV6-2/TRBV6-3 CASSYGGVGDTEAFF
13 TRBJ1-2 TRBV12-3/TRBV12-4 CASRALINYGYTF
14 TRBJ1-5 TRBV30 CAWSPDLGRQPQHF